This T cell receptor (beta chain) appears in the sequencing data of a study of shared clonotypes between healthy human individuals. On the study more broadly: Donors had three CD4 naive, three CD4 memory, two CD8 naive and one CD8 memory plate apiece.

Study results and limitations: For naive CD4 cells, 4% to 5% of clonotypes were shared across a handful of donors. Estimated richness values were generally larger in naive subsets than in memory subsets.

To note about this clone: What it binds is unknown.

TCRdb's table, derived via immunoSEQ multiplex PCR, lists solely in-frame clones and lacks some. This table has about 600,000 clones, 95% to 98% appearing once. CD45RO negativity and positive selection for CCR7 defined naive CD8 cells, a population that excluded terminally differentiated effector memory CD45RA+ cells. The TCR was taken from a man aged 25 to 40 in good health. The specimen sequenced was naive CD8+ T cells sorted from blood.

The CDR3 bases are TGTGCCAGCAGCGAAGGATCAGTAACCTCCTACGAGCAGTACTTC. Protein sequence: CASSEGSVTSYEQYF. This rearrangement joins TRBV5-5 to TRBJ2-7, with D unresolved. This CDR3 spans 15 amino acids. V was trimmed by 4 bases and J by 0 bases, leaving 14 bases between them. CDR1 is SGHKS, CDR2 YYEKEE, per germline (reference sequence).